This T cell receptor beta chain stems from a study of blood T cell repertoires in COVID-19. About the study: Samples of COVID-19 (acute and convalescent) were obtained from the United States, Italy and Spain. The cDNA or gDNA used as material had been derived from T cells, B-cell-depleted T cells, or PBMCs.

In germline, CDR1 is MNHEY, CDR2 SVGAGI. The CDR3 is 16 residues long. V lost 0 bases to trimming and J lost 7 bases; unmatched junction nucleotides: 8. Original data processing: Scientists estimated how many nucleated cells there were by amplifying reference gene primers. Sequencing used immunoSEQ multiplex PCR; TCRdb keeps in-frame clones, though not all of them. From that table come the V and J calls and clone size; the DNA was used to work out D and trimming. Here the sample spans a few hundred thousand clones, 70% to 90% being singletons. Participants came from roughly 23 US areas, aged about 18 to 95 years.

Sequenced material: PBMCs or T cells enriched from blood (not recorded which). This TCR was recovered from a woman under 40 who had recovered from COVID-19. V is TRBV6-5 and J is TRBJ1-2; 10 bases align to TRBD1. CDR3 loop: CASSYSGRQGAGGYTF. CDR3 nucleotides: TGTGCCAGCAGTTACTCAGGCCGACAGGGGGCGGGTGGCTACACCTTC.